This TCR beta chain is from a study of cytomegalovirus exposure and HLA in healthy donors. Study in general: About 80 million unique TCR sequences came from HLA-typed donors in an early release.

Primers for the PCR totalled 60 Vbeta and 13 Jbeta. Repertoires were generated with immunoSEQ multiplex PCR, while TCRdb's copy carries only in-frame clones and drops some. The repertoire holds over 80,000 clones, roughly 60% seen once, with under 6% in the top ten. V gave up 0 bases and J gave up 5 bases, with 11 bases separating them. The CDR3 totals 16 residues. CDR1 and CDR2 from the germline V gene are MNHEY and SVGAGI. Remarks on this clone: The antigen is unknown.

Findings and caveats of the study: The only immune exposure information that was available was CMV serostatus. The authors later found HLA-associated TCR beta chains more clonally expanded than equally common others.

The rearrangement links TRBV6-5 to TRBJ1-6; maybe TRBD1 (5 bases). The sequence derives from a boy aged 10-17 years in good health and CMV-seropositive. The material sequenced was PBMCs. CDR3 DNA sequence: TGTGCCAGCAGTTACTCGAGTCAGGGAAATAATTCACCCCTCCACTTT. Translation: CASSYSSQGNNSPLHF.